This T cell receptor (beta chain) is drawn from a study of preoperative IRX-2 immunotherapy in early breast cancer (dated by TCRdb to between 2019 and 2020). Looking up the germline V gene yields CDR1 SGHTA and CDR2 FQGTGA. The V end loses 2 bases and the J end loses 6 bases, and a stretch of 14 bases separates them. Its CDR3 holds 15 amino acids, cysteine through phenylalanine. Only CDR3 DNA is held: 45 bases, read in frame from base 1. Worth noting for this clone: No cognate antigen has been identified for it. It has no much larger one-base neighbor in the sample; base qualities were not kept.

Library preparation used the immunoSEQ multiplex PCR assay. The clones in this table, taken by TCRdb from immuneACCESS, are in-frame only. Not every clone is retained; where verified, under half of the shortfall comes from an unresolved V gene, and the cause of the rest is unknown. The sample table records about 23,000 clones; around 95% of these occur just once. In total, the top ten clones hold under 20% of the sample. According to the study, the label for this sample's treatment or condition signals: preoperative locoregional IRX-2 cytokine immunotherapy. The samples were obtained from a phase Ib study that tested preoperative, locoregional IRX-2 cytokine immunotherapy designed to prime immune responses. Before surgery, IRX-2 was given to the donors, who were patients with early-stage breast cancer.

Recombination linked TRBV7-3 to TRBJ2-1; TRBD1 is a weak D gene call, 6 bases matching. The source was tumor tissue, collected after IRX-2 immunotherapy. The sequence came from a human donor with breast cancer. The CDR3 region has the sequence CASSLRDEGVNEQFF. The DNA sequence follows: TGTGCCAGCAGCTTACGGGACGAGGGGGTCAATGAGCAGTTCTTC.